The following is a T cell receptor (beta chain) sequence with its context. What this receptor recognizes is not known. No base qualities exist here, and no much larger clone lies one base off it. This sample is drawn from a study of cytomegalovirus exposure and HLA in healthy donors (TCRdb year 2017). Turning to the overall study: An earlier analysis of roughly 610 of the donors reported about 260 Gb of sequence data and 95 million to 120 million unique TCR beta sequences obtained from around 190 million T cells. An early release covering over 500 HLA-typed donors comprised about 320 gigabases of sequencing data and 85 million or so unique TCR sequences. Of the 398 genotyped donors, over 80% were placed in the genetic ancestry cluster associated with self-reported Caucasian donors. The study was designed to test whether signatures of past pathogen exposure could be identified by cataloging public T cell receptors. Using immunosequencing, the study profiled T cell repertoires from fewer than 700 subjects and related those repertoires to cytomegalovirus serostatus. Along with the approximately 670-subject first cohort, a separate validation cohort of over a hundred different subjects was used. To predict cytomegalovirus infection status, the study combined high-throughput TCR immunosequencing, statistical association of individual TCRs with disease status, and machine learning. To study patterns of TCR occurrence, a later analysis re-analyzed previously published TCR beta repertoires from more than 550 donors and added high-resolution HLA genotyping. Rather than drawing on any new phenotypic data, the later analysis identified candidate immune exposures from TCR beta sequences and the way those sequences occurred across donors. An earlier analysis of fewer than 750 of the donors used high-throughput TCR beta sequencing to judge whether each TCR beta V gene segment behaved as functional or pseudogenic. Donor age, sex, ethnicity and CMV serostatus were compiled together with the repertoire data. Genome-wide SNP genotypes for about 65% of the 666 donors were used in a later genetic analysis, which treated that subset as a discovery cohort. Every repertoire in the discovery cohort had been generated on one and the same sequencing platform. HLA typing included class I and class II loci at four-digit resolution. The number of typed donors differed by locus: about 629-630 for A, B, C, DRB1 and DQB1; 500 to 550 for DQA1; some 610 for DPA1; and roughly 490 for DPB1. About five DR-DQ haplotypes were handled as single units for association and clustering because linkage in the cohort was strong. Among some 410 genotyped donors of the cohort, an average of about 240,000 unique TCR beta nucleotide sequences were sequenced per donor, around 20% of them non-productive. Study-wide findings and limitations: CMV serostatus was the only immune exposure information available for the cohort. In a later analysis, several top co-occurrence clusters were reported to appear linked to parvovirus B19, influenza, CMV and Epstein-Barr virus. In vitro tests confirmed that three of the cytomegalovirus-associated TCR beta chains recognize cytomegalovirus antigens. A further reported finding was that TCR beta sequences accurately predicted the HLA-A and HLA-B alleles for most subjects in the first cohort. While some public TCRs were present in many individuals, most TCR sequences turned up only very rarely across donors. Linkage disequilibrium might explain the correlated functional status among segregating V segments, but an unknown experimental factor could not be excluded. V-gene and J-gene trimming of TCR beta chains was associated with a missense DCLRE1C variant in a later genetic analysis, and the association was replicated in an independent cohort. A later analysis found that TCR association rates varied across HLA loci, with DRB1 alleles showing the most associated TCRs and HLA-C alleles the fewest. The earlier analysis of some 560 of the donors excluded 15 to 20 rarely observed V segments, including chromosome 9 orphons, because counts were too low. In the study, about 150 TCR beta chains were listed as associated with cytomegalovirus. In a later analysis, HLA-associated TCR beta chains showed more clonal expansion and lower generation probabilities than non-associated chains that were equally common. In a later genetic analysis, fewer N-insertions in productive TCRs were reported among donors in an Asian-associated ancestry cluster than the approximately 670-donor mean. Assigning TCR associations to individual alleles was difficult when HLA alleles, especially DR and DQ, strongly co-occurred. In both the original and validation cohorts, the classifier was reported to diagnose cytomegalovirus status with high specificity and sensitivity. A cluster of highly shared sequence variants was judged likely to be a technical artifact of the sequencing pipeline. The presence/absence analyses assumed that sequencing depth was roughly uniform across donors, and that assumption may not be true. The authors suggested that the approach could potentially be generalized to other disease states and immunological phenotypes. In an earlier analysis of some 500 of the donors, most TCR beta V segments were observed in productive rearrangements about 87% or about 30% of the time, broadly matching IMGT annotations. This cohort had only TCR beta chains sequenced, and the lack of alpha or paired-chain data limited which features could be detected. At a false discovery rate of 0.05, a later analysis linked some 17,000 TCR beta sequences to specific HLA alleles. Most CMV-associated TCR beta chains appeared to be HLA-restricted in a later analysis, and the HLA associations seemed to be driven largely by CMV exposure. The 87-base-pair reads could not distinguish some IMGT-functional V segments, including TRBV6-2 and TRBV6-3, so those segments were excluded. Because HLA typing was missing for some donors at each locus, association tests included only the typed subset.

The method was the immunoSEQ multiplex PCR assay. A mixture of 60 forward primers for TCR Vbeta segments and 13 reverse primers for TCR Jbeta segments was used in the multiplex PCR. The CDR3 region of rearranged TCR beta genes was amplified from genomic DNA by a multiplex PCR assay. Amplified TCR beta libraries were sequenced as 87-base-pair reads on the Illumina HiSeq System. The paper's data handling went like this. A later analysis tallied some 79 million unique TCR beta chains across the 640 or so repertoires, and approximately 12 million of those chains were shared by two or more donors. A nearest-neighbor algorithm error-corrected the raw reads and collapsed the reads into unique sequences, merging closely related sequences to remove PCR and sequencing errors. To assign V, D and J gene segments, CDR3 sequences were aligned to IMGT reference sequences. For a sequence to be retained, a match of at least six nucleotides to both a V gene segment and a J gene segment was required. Rearrangements were classified as productive when the CDR3 lacked stop codons and remained in frame with V and J, and all other rearrangements were classified as non-productive. CDR3 was defined according to IMGT convention as the region running from the second conserved V-encoded cysteine to the conserved J-encoded phenylalanine. Sequences without an unambiguous match to a single V gene segment were excluded from the earlier analysis of a few hundred of the donors. In an earlier analysis of several hundred of the donors, V segments were called functional above 56.7% productive rearrangements and were called segregating when the between-donor standard deviation exceeded 5%. A statistical classification framework was built for diagnosing cytomegalovirus status from the catalog of TCR beta chain sequences. In a later analysis, V and J genes were assigned by comparing TCR nucleotide sequences against IMGT/GENE-DB human TR gene sequences. In a later analysis, CDR3 sequences and most-parsimonious VDJ recombination scenarios were assigned using the TCRdist pipeline. In a later analysis, each TCR beta chain was defined by its CDR3 amino acid sequence together with its V-gene family, and reads without a unique V-gene family were excluded. As a way to deal with suspected cross-contamination and a sequencing artifact, a later analysis dropped under 600 nucleotide sequences that were highly shared and had low generation probability. In a later analysis, a clonal expansion index for each public chain was calculated from normalized within-repertoire ranks of inferred template counts. Generation probabilities in a later analysis came from a VDJ recombination model fitted to out-of-frame rearrangements, and those results were checked against IGoR. Hypergeometric tests were used in a later analysis to score TCR-TCR, TCR-HLA and TCR-CMV co-occurrence, with a repertoire-size bias correction applied to the TCR pairs. False discovery rates were estimated in a later analysis by permuting HLA or CMV assignments 20 times. In a later analysis, co-occurring TCRs were grouped with DBSCAN, and TCRdist sequence similarity was added when clustering was performed within HLA-allele-positive subsets. Co-occurrence clustering excluded repertoires with fewer than 30,000 or more than 120,000 public chains, plus five with anomalous nucleotide sharing. TCRdb retrieved this table from immuneACCESS and kept in-frame rearrangements only. Not all clones are present; in checked studies, unresolved V genes account for under half, and no reason is known for the remainder. From that table come the V and J calls and clone size; the DNA was used to work out D and trimming. A total of some 200,000 clones appear in this sample, 84% of them only once. Around 2.5% of the sample is taken by the ten largest.

The cohort comprised under 700 healthy bone marrow donors. At the time of sampling, every cohort member was nominally healthy, though immune exposures that went unrecorded were likely present. The donor tested CMV seropositive, placing the donor among the 289 seropositive members of the cohort. Every donor gave a peripheral blood sample, and the peripheral blood mononuclear cells from that sample were used for TCR beta sequencing. The Qiagen DNeasy Blood Extraction Kit was used to extract genomic DNA from the blood cell samples. CDR1 and CDR2 are read off the germline V gene (reference sequence) as LNHDA and SQIVND. The CDR3 contains 15 residues, cysteine and phenylalanine counted. Here the CDR3 DNA is all that survives: 45 bases in frame from base 1. The V and J ends are trimmed by 8 bases and 6 bases, leaving 19 bases between them.

The sequenced sample consisted of PBMCs. The TCR was taken from a woman aged 50 to 60 in good health and CMV-seropositive. The rearrangement combines TRBV19 with TRBJ2-2; the D region possibly corresponds to TRBD2 (6 bases align). The nucleotide sequence reads as follows: TGTGCCAGTTCCTGGGGGGTTCTTGGGGCCGGGGAGCTGTTTTTT. Translated, this is CASSWGVLGAGELFF.